Each of the 26 T cell receptor beta chains below was sequenced from the same sample in a study of identical twins. TCRdb re-derived calls from the 5' RACE reads in MiXCR, one entry per CDR3 protein. The table has about 690,000 distinct CDR3 sequences, around 5.7% seen once; the top ten hold 1.5% to 2%. The sequenced sample consisted of naive T cells sorted from blood. The receptors originated from a man between 18 and 29 years old in good health.

This clonotype was found a few times. The CDR3 protein is CAWGGVVGPTMETQYF. CDR3 DNA sequence: TGTGCCTGGGGTGGGGTAGTCGGCCCAACAATGGAGACCCAGTACTTC. The chain employs TRBV30 and TRBJ2-5, with D unresolved. Germline V lookup: CDR1 GTSNPN, CDR2 SVGIG (reference sequence). CDR3 size: 16 residues. Trimming pared 5 bases from V and 5 bases from J, leaving 24 bases between.

Ten or more counts support this clonotype. The chain employs TRBV11-2 and TRBJ2-2; D not resolved. This CDR3 contains 15 residues. With 2 bases removed from V and 4 bases from J, the gap between germline ends came to 11 bases. CDR1 and CDR2 from the germline V gene are SGHAT and FQNNGV. CDR3 bases: TGTGCCAGCAGCTTATACCCCGAGGTCACCGGGGAGCTGTTTTTT. Its protein product is CASSLYPEVTGELFF.

The table lists this clonotype with many counts. This chain connects TRBV5-5 to TRBJ1-5, with a tentative D call TRBD1 (5 bases). CDR1 is SGHKS, CDR2 YYEKEE, per germline (reference sequence). V gave up 3 bases and J gave up 11 bases, with 18 bases separating them. The CDR3 contains 14 residues. CDR3 sequence: CASSWGTGGEAQHF. DNA for the CDR3: TGTGCCAGCAGCTGGGGCACCGGTGGGGAGGCCCAGCATTTT.

This clonotype has a handful of counts. The chain uses TRBV5-1 and TRBJ2-4, with 9 bases matching TRBD1. Germline V gene lookup returns CDR1 SGHRS and CDR2 YFSETQ. V lost 2 bases to trimming and J lost 3 bases; unmatched junction nucleotides: 9. The CDR3 consists of 17 residues. The CDR3 DNA sequence: TGCGCCAGCAGCTTCGGCGGGACAGGGCTTGGCAAAAACATTCAGTACTTC. It codes for CASSFGGTGLGKNIQYF.

This clonotype was observed a few times. The chain recombines TRBV2 with TRBJ2-1, with D unclear. Trimming pared 7 bases from V and 10 bases from J, leaving 14 bases between. The CDR3 covers 12 residues. The germline gives CDR1 SNHLY, CDR2 FYNNEI. The CDR3 loop is CASTGEMGEQFF. DNA of the CDR3: TGTGCCAGCACGGGTGAAATGGGGGAGCAGTTCTTC.

This clonotype was observed a handful of times. V gene TRBV12-3 or TRBV12-4 combines with J gene TRBJ2-2, with D maybe TRBD1 (5 bases). CDR3 length: 14 amino acids. Between the trimmed V and J ends, which lost 7 bases and 1 base, there was a span of 10 bases. The CDR3 nucleotides read TGTGCCAGCATGCGACAGCTGAACACCGGGGAGCTGTTTTTT. The encoded protein is CASMRQLNTGELFF.

This clonotype was counted many times. V is TRBV27 and J is TRBJ1-2; TRBD1 matches 12 bases. The CDR3 extends over 14 amino acids. V dropped 3 bases and J dropped 6; count of bases not matched to a gene: 2. The germline V gene has CDR1 MNHEY and CDR2 SMNVEV (reference sequence). The CDR3 region has the DNA TGTGCCAGCAGTTTTGGGACAGGGGGCAATGGCTACACCTTC. This gives the protein CASSFGTGGNGYTF.

With respect to this clonotype: With a much larger clone just one base away, this may be a read error. The chain carries TRBV24-1 and TRBJ2-5; D unresolved. The CDR3 spans 14 residues. Germline V gives CDR1 KGHDR, CDR2 SFDVKD. Trimming cost V 4 bases and J 3 bases, with 11 bases left between them. CDR3: CATSDPGAKETQYF. The CDR3 DNA follows: TGTGCCACCAGTGACCCCGGAGCCAAAGAGACCCAGTACTTC.

At least ten counts were recorded for this clonotype. CDR3 region: CATSRLDNEQFF. The CDR3 nucleotides read TGTGCCACCAGCAGACTTGACAATGAGCAGTTCTTC. The chain links TRBV15 to TRBJ2-1; no firm D call. Germline loops: CDR1 LNHNV, CDR2 YYDKDF (reference sequence). V was cut by 2 bases and J by 5 bases, with 4 bases left in between. This CDR3 is built from 12 residues. The complete variable domain, with remaining parts taken from reference TRBV15 and TRBJ2-1, reads DAMVIQNPRYQVTQFGKPVTLSCSQTLNHNVMYWYQQKSSQAPKLLFHYYDKDFNNEADTPDNFQSRRPNTSFCFLDIRSPGLGDTAMYLCATSRLDNEQFFGPGTRLTVL.

The chain uses TRBV7-2 and TRBJ2-2; 9 bases agree with TRBD2. The V and J ends lost 1 base and 8 bases, in that order; junction bases with no gene match: 8. CDR1 SGHTA and CDR2 FQGNSA come from the germline V gene. The CDR3 is 16 amino acids. Written as DNA, the CDR3 is TGTGCCAGCAGCTTAGGGATTAGCGGGAGTCAGGGGGAGCTGTTTTTT. Amino acid sequence: CASSLGISGSQGELFF.

This clonotype was detected many times. V and J are TRBV24-1 and TRBJ2-7; perhaps TRBD1 as D (6 bases). V lost 11 bases to trimming and J lost 2 bases, with 18 bases between them. The CDR3 has 14 residues. Per the germline V gene, CDR1 is KGHDR and CDR2 is SFDVKD. CDR3 DNA: TGTGCCATCCTGAGACAGGATGGTCCCTACGAGCAGTACGTC. Translated, it gives CAILRQDGPYEQYV.

This clonotype was found many times. This chain uses TRBV29-1 with TRBJ2-7, with a weak D call TRBD1 (6 bases). The CDR3 runs to 17 residues. V was cut by 3 bases and J by 4 bases, with 25 bases left in between. Germline CDR1 is SQVTM and CDR2 is ANQGSEA. The CDR3 DNA follows: TGCAGCGTTGAGAGGTGGTTGGTCGGGACATCTAAATACGAGCAGTACTTC. Its translation is CSVERWLVGTSKYEQYF.

V gene TRBV5-1 combines with J gene TRBJ2-7; 8 nucleotides match TRBD1. The V gene end was trimmed by 10 bases and the J gene end by 1 base; junction bases not matched to a gene: 7. This CDR3 has 13 amino acids. Germline V gene data show CDR1 as SGHRS and CDR2 as YFSETQ. CDR3 protein: CAPSGTGSYEQYV. The CDR3, as DNA: TGCGCCCCCTCCGGGACAGGTTCCTACGAGCAGTACGTC.

Many counts were recorded for this clonotype. This chain connects TRBV4-1 to TRBJ2-3; D assignment may be TRBD1 or TRBD2 (5 bases each). CDR3 length equals 17 residues. Trimming left V 6 bases short and J 6 bases short, with 25 bases between. Germline V CDR1 and CDR2: MGHRA, YSYEKL. The CDR3 bases are TGCGCCAGCAGATACTTACCGGGACCTGGTACCAGGGATACGCAGTATTTT. It is translated as CASRYLPGPGTRDTQYF.

The V gene is TRBV28, the J gene TRBJ2-7, with D possibly called TRBD1 or TRBD2 (5 bases each). CDR1 and CDR2 from the germline V gene are MDHEN and SYDVKM. The V end was cut by 3 bases, the J end by 2 bases, with 14 bases between. The CDR3 covers 15 residues. CDR3: CASSFQAGRPYEQYF. In DNA, the CDR3 is TGTGCCAGCAGTTTTCAGGCAGGGAGACCCTACGAGCAGTACTTC.

The sample holds many counts of this clonotype. V usage is TRBV27 and J usage is TRBJ2-2; 8 bases match TRBD1. The CDR3 runs 14 residues. Germline V CDR1 and CDR2: MNHEY, SMNVEV (reference sequence). V trimming: 10 bases; J trimming: 2 bases; junction bases outside the gene matches: 6. This CDR3 reads CATTGQGNTGELFF. As DNA, the CDR3 is TGTGCCACCACCGGACAGGGAAACACCGGGGAGCTGTTTTTT.

This clonotype was counted ten times or more. J is TRBJ2-3 and V is TRBV7-9, with 9 bases matching TRBD1. J was trimmed by 6 bases and V by 4 bases; bases with no gene match: 11. Germline CDR1 and CDR2: SEHNR and FQNEAQ (reference sequence). There are 16 residues in the CDR3. The CDR3 protein is CASSSSGTGIGDTQYF. In nucleotides, the CDR3 is TGTGCCAGCAGCTCCTCCGGGACAGGGATTGGGGATACGCAGTATTTT.

This clonotype appeared a few times. This chain links TRBV12-3 or TRBV12-4 with TRBJ2-1; D perhaps matches TRBD2 (6 bases). The length of the CDR3 is 15 residues. V lost 4 bases to trimming and J lost 4 bases, with 14 bases between them. This chain's CDR3 is CASSSGTPFYNEQFF. The CDR3, as DNA: TGTGCCAGCAGTTCCGGGACTCCCTTTTACAATGAGCAGTTCTTC.

This clonotype was counted between two and nine times. This rearrangement joins TRBV6-1 to TRBJ2-1, with TRBD2 matching over 7 bases. From germline, CDR1 is MNHNS and CDR2 SASEGT. The CDR3 is 16 amino acids. With V trimmed by 2 bases and J by 9 bases, 13 bases remained unmatched. The CDR3 nucleotides are TGTGCCAGCAGTGAATGGCGCCTAGCGGAGACCTGTGAGCAGTTCTTC. This encodes CASSEWRLAETCEQFF.

In its sample, this clonotype was seen many times. V gene TRBV29-1 combines with J gene TRBJ2-2, with D perhaps TRBD1 or TRBD2 (6 bases each). V lost 7 bases to trimming and J lost 5 bases, with 17 bases between them. The CDR3 has 14 residues. The V gene's germline CDR1 is SQVTM and CDR2 ANQGSEA. The CDR3 DNA follows: TGCAGCGGCAGCGTGGGGGGCGCAACCGGGGAGCTGTTTTTT. This encodes CSGSVGGATGELFF.

The chain is built from TRBV12-3 or TRBV12-4 and TRBJ2-3, with 7 bases aligning to TRBD1. Trimming at V came to 4 bases and at J to 4 bases, leaving 8 bases not matched to a gene. This CDR3 is 15 amino acids long. In DNA form, the CDR3 reads TGTGCCAGCAGTTCCCGCCGACAGGGATCAGATACGCAGTATTTT. Its translation: CASSSRRQGSDTQYF.

This clonotype was seen a few times. The gene calls are TRBV5-1 and TRBJ2-7; weak D call: TRBD2 (7 bases). The V and J ends lost 2 bases and 4 bases respectively, with 16 bases between them. The CDR3 is made up of 15 amino acids. Germline V gives CDR1 SGHRS, CDR2 YFSETQ. Here the CDR3 reads CASSLMGGGIYEQYV. For the CDR3, the DNA is TGCGCCAGCAGCTTAATGGGGGGGGGCATATACGAGCAGTACGTC.

In this sample, this clonotype turned up many times. V usage is TRBV5-5 and J usage is TRBJ1-5; possibly TRBD1 for D (5 bases). The CDR3 is 14 amino acids. The V gene's germline CDR1 is SGHKS and CDR2 YYEKEE (reference sequence). The V gene lost 2 bases and the J gene lost 3 bases, with 9 bases spanning the gap. CDR3 residues: CASSFGGFNQPQHF. The CDR3 coding sequence is TGTGCCAGCAGCTTCGGGGGTTTCAATCAGCCCCAGCATTTT.

This clonotype was recorded at least ten times. The gene calls are TRBV10-3 and TRBJ2-5; weak D call: TRBD1 (5 bases). The CDR3 has 14 residues. Trimming shortened V by 2 bases and J by 3 bases, and 10 bases separated the two germline ends. Germline V lookup: CDR1 ENHRY, CDR2 SYGVKD. CDR3 coding DNA: TGTGCCATCAGTGAGGGGGAAGGGGAAGAGACCCAGTACTTC. Amino acids: CAISEGEGEETQYF.

This clonotype was observed a few times. The chain is built from TRBV27 and TRBJ1-5, with D maybe TRBD1 (6 bases). The V gene lost 6 bases and the J gene lost 0 bases, with 12 bases spanning the gap. This CDR3 is built from 15 residues. The V gene's germline CDR1 is MNHEY and CDR2 SMNVEV (reference sequence). The CDR3 loop is CASRSGGYSNQPQHF. The CDR3 nucleotides are TGTGCCAGCAGGTCCGGGGGCTATAGCAATCAGCCCCAGCATTTT.

This clonotype has a handful of counts. The V gene is TRBV3-1, the J gene TRBJ1-1; D gene ambiguous. The CDR3 consists of 14 residues. V shed 1 base and J shed 5 bases, with 11 bases lying between them. Germline CDR1 LGHDT, CDR2 YNNKEL (reference sequence). CDR3 amino acids: CASSQGPGITEAFF. The CDR3 coding sequence is TGTGCCAGCAGCCAAGGCCCGGGAATAACTGAAGCTTTCTTT. The full variable domain, its missing parts supplied by reference TRBV3-1 and TRBJ1-1, is DTAVSQTPKYLVTQMGNDKSIKCEQNLGHDTMYWYKQDSKKFLKIMFSYNNKELIINETVPNRFSPKSPDKAHLNLHINSLELGDSAVYFCASSQGPGITEAFFGQGTRLTVV.